What follows is one T cell receptor beta chain and its context. Its antigen has not been determined. In total, just over 650 healthy bone marrow donors made up the cohort. At the time of sampling, all cohort members were nominally healthy, though unrecorded immune exposures were likely present. The donor was CMV seronegative and was included in the group of a few hundred seronegative cohort members. Every donor gave a peripheral blood sample, and the peripheral blood mononuclear cells from that sample were used for TCR beta sequencing. Genomic DNA was extracted from the blood cell samples with the Qiagen DNeasy Blood Extraction Kit. V is trimmed back by 0 bases and J by 6 bases, and the junction contains 7 bases that no gene match accounts for. Sequences SGHNT (CDR1) and YYREEE (CDR2) are obtained from the germline V gene (reference sequence). From the cysteine through the phenylalanine, the CDR3 covers 15 amino acids. Only the CDR3 portion is preserved as DNA: 45 bases, with reading frame beginning at the first base.

Receptors were amplified or captured by the immunoSEQ multiplex PCR assay. A mixture of 60 forward primers for TCR Vbeta segments and 13 reverse primers for TCR Jbeta segments was used in the multiplex PCR. The CDR3 region of rearranged TCR beta genes was amplified from genomic DNA with a multiplex PCR assay. The amplified TCR beta libraries were sequenced on the Illumina HiSeq System as 87-base-pair reads. Per the original workflow: A later analysis counted tens of millions of unique TCR beta chains across the approximately 700 repertoires, and some 11 million of these chains were shared by at least two donors. Raw reads were error-corrected and collapsed into unique sequences by a nearest-neighbor algorithm in which closely related sequences were merged to remove PCR and sequencing errors. V, D and J gene segments were assigned by aligning CDR3 sequences to IMGT reference sequences. For a sequence to be retained, a match of at least six nucleotides was required to both a V gene segment and a J gene segment. Rearrangements were classified as productive when the CDR3 lacked stop codons and remained in frame with V and J, and all other rearrangements were classified as non-productive. Following IMGT convention, CDR3 was defined as the stretch from the second conserved V-encoded cysteine to the conserved J-encoded phenylalanine. The earlier analysis of 500 to 650 of the donors excluded any sequence lacking an unambiguous match to a single V gene segment. In an earlier analysis of some 590 of the donors, V segments were called functional above 56.7% productive rearrangements and were called segregating when the between-donor standard deviation exceeded 5%. A statistical classification framework was built for diagnosing cytomegalovirus status from the catalog of TCR beta chain sequences. V and J gene assignment, in a later analysis, came from comparing TCR nucleotide sequences with IMGT/GENE-DB human TR gene sequences. Using the TCRdist pipeline, a later analysis assigned CDR3 sequences along with most-parsimonious VDJ recombination scenarios. In a later analysis, each TCR beta chain was defined by its CDR3 amino acid sequence together with its V-gene family, and reads without a unique V-gene family were excluded. As a way to deal with suspected cross-contamination and a sequencing artifact, a later analysis dropped hundreds of nucleotide sequences that were highly shared and had low generation probability. For each public chain, a later analysis derived a clonal expansion index from normalized ranks of inferred template counts within each repertoire. In a later analysis, generation probabilities were computed using a VDJ recombination model fitted to out-of-frame rearrangements, and the results were checked against IGoR. Hypergeometric tests were used in a later analysis to score TCR-TCR, TCR-HLA and TCR-CMV co-occurrence, with a repertoire-size bias correction applied to the TCR pairs. A later analysis estimated false discovery rates by permuting HLA or CMV assignments 20 times. A later analysis grouped co-occurring TCRs with DBSCAN, adding TCRdist sequence similarity when clustering within HLA-allele-positive subsets. For co-occurrence clustering, repertoires with fewer than 30,000 or more than 120,000 public chains were excluded, along with roughly 5 repertoires with anomalous nucleotide sharing. Held by TCRdb, this immuneACCESS table contains in-frame sequences only and omits some clones. Under half of the omission traces to an unresolved V gene where checked; the cause of the rest is unknown. V, J and clone size reflect that table, while D and trimming were determined from the DNA. The sample's table lists a count of 130,000 or so clones. Roughly 1.7% of the sample lies in the top ten.

This sample stems from a study of cytomegalovirus exposure and HLA in healthy donors listed by TCRdb under 2017. Describing the broader study: An earlier analysis of some 600 of the donors reported approximately 280 Gb of sequence data and 117 million unique TCR beta sequences obtained from some 200 million T cells. Both class I and class II loci were covered by HLA typing, at four-digit resolution. A later analysis re-analyzed previously published TCR beta repertoires from hundreds of donors and added high-resolution HLA genotyping to study TCR occurrence patterns. Typing coverage varied by locus: roughly 629-640 donors for A, B, C, DRB1 and DQB1; more than 500 for DQA1; about 570 for DPA1; fewer than 480 for DPB1. The study aimed to test whether cataloging public T cell receptors could reveal signatures of past pathogen exposure. An early release that covered approximately 600 HLA-typed donors contained around 300 gigabases of sequencing data and 65 million to 100 million unique TCR sequences. Among the roughly 370 genotyped donors, roughly 80% belonged to the genetic ancestry cluster associated with self-reported Caucasian donors. High-throughput TCR immunosequencing, statistical association of individual TCRs with disease status, and machine learning were combined to predict cytomegalovirus infection status. To decide whether each TCR beta V gene segment behaved as functional or pseudogenic, an earlier analysis of some 570 of the donors relied on high-throughput TCR beta sequencing. A few DR-DQ haplotypes were treated as single units for association and clustering because of strong linkage in the cohort. All discovery cohort repertoires had been generated on a single sequencing platform. A later genetic analysis took genome-wide SNP genotypes for about 55% of the roughly 670 donors and used that subset as a discovery cohort. Besides the first cohort of more than 650 subjects, a separate validation cohort made up of 120 different subjects was used. Rather than using new phenotypic data, the later analysis identified candidate immune exposures from TCR beta sequences and from how often those sequences occurred across donors. The T cell repertoires of several hundred subjects were profiled by immunosequencing and related to cytomegalovirus serostatus. Across 300 to 400 genotyped donors of the cohort, an average of approximately 200,000 unique TCR beta nucleotide sequences per donor were sequenced, and approximately 19% of those sequences were non-productive. Alongside the repertoire data, information on donor age, sex, ethnicity and CMV serostatus was compiled.

Results the study describes overall, beyond this receptor: Cytomegalovirus status was reported to be diagnosed by the classifier with high specificity and sensitivity in both the original and validation cohorts. Because some donors lacked HLA typing at each locus, the association tests relied only on the typed subset. The presence/absence analyses assumed that sequencing depth was roughly uniform across donors, and that assumption may not be true. According to a later analysis, parvovirus B19, influenza, CMV and Epstein-Barr virus appeared linked to several top co-occurrence clusters. In a later analysis, HLA-associated TCR beta chains were found to be more clonally expanded and to have lower generation probabilities than equally common non-associated chains. Broadly in line with IMGT annotations, most TCR beta V segments showed up in productive rearrangements about 90% or about 30% of the time in an earlier analysis of approximately 600 of the donors. Some IMGT-functional V segments, including TRBV6-2 and TRBV6-3, could not be told apart with the 87-base-pair reads, so those segments were excluded. V-gene and J-gene trimming of TCR beta chains was associated with a missense DCLRE1C variant in a later genetic analysis, and the association was replicated in an independent cohort. Most TCR sequences were seen in very few donors, while some public TCRs were found in many individuals. A further reported finding was that TCR beta sequences accurately predicted the HLA-A and HLA-B alleles for most subjects in the first cohort. Assigning TCR associations to individual alleles was difficult when HLA alleles, especially DR and DQ, strongly co-occurred. In a later analysis, most CMV-associated TCR beta chains were found to appear HLA-restricted, with HLA associations seemingly driven largely by CMV exposure. A cluster of highly shared sequence variants was judged likely to represent a technical artifact of the sequencing pipeline. The earlier analysis of about 600 of the donors excluded 15 to 20 rarely observed V segments, including chromosome 9 orphons, because counts were too low. In vitro tests confirmed that a few of the cytomegalovirus-associated TCR beta chains recognize cytomegalovirus antigens. According to the authors, the approach could potentially be generalized to other disease states and immunological phenotypes. In a later genetic analysis, fewer N-insertions in productive TCRs were reported among donors in an Asian-associated ancestry cluster than the roughly 700-donor mean. For the cohort, immune exposure information was limited to CMV serostatus. In a later analysis, some 18,000 TCR beta sequences were associated with specific HLA alleles at a false discovery rate of 0.05. The cohort was sequenced for TCR beta chains only, and without alpha or paired-chain data the features that could be detected were limited. The study gave a list of 150 to 200 TCR beta chains associated with cytomegalovirus. Correlated functional status among segregating V segments might be attributable to linkage disequilibrium, but an unknown experimental factor could not be ruled out. According to a later analysis, TCR association rates differed among HLA loci, with DRB1 alleles showing the most associated TCRs and HLA-C alleles showing the fewest.

Sample: PBMCs. This receptor was obtained from a man aged 18 to 35 in good health and CMV-seronegative. The chain links TRBV5-4 with TRBJ2-7, with TRBD2 matching 9 junction bases. In nucleotide form, the sequence is TGTGCCAGCAGCTTGGATCTAGCGGGAACCGGCGAGCAGTACTTC. Translated, this is CASSLDLAGTGEQYF.